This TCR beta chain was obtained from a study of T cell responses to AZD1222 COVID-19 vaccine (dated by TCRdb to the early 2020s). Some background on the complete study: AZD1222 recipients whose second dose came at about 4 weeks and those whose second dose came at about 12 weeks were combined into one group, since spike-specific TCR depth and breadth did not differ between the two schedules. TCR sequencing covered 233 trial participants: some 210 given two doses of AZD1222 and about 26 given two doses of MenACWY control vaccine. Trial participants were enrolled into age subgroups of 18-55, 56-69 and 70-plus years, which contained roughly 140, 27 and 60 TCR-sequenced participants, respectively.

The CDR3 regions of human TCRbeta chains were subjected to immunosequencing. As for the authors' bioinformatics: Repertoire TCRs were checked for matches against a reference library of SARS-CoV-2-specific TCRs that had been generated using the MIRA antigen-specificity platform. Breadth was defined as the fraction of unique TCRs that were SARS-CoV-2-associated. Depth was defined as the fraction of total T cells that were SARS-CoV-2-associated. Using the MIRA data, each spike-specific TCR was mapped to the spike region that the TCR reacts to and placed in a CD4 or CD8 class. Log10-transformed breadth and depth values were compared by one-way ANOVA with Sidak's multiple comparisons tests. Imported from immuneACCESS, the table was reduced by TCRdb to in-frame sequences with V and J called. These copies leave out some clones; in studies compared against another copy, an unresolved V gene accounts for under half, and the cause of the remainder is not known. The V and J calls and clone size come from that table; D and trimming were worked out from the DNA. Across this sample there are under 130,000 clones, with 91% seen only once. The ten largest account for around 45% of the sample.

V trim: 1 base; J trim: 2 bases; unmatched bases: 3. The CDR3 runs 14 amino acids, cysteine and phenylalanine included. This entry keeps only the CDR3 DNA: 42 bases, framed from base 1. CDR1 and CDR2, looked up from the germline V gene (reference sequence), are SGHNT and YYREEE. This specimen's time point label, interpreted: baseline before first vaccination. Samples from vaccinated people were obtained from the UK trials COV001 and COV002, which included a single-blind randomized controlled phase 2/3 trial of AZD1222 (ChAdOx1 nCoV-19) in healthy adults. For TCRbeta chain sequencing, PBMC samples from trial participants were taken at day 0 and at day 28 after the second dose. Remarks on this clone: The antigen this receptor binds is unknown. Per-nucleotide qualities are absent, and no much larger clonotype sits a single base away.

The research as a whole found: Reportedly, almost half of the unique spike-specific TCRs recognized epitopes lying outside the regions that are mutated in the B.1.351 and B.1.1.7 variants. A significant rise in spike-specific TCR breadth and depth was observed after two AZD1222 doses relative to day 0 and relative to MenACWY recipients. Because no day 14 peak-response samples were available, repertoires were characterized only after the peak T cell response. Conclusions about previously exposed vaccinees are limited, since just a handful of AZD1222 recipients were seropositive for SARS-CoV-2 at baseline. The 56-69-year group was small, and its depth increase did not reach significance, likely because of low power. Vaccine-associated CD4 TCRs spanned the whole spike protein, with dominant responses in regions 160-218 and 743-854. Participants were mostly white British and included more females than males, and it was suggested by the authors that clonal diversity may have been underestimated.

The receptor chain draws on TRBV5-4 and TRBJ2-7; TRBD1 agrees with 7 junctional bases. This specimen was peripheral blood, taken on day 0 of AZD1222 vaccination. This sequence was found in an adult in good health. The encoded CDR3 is CASSLRDRAYEQYF. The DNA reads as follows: TGTGCCAGCAGCTTGCGGGACAGAGCCTACGAGCAGTACTTC.